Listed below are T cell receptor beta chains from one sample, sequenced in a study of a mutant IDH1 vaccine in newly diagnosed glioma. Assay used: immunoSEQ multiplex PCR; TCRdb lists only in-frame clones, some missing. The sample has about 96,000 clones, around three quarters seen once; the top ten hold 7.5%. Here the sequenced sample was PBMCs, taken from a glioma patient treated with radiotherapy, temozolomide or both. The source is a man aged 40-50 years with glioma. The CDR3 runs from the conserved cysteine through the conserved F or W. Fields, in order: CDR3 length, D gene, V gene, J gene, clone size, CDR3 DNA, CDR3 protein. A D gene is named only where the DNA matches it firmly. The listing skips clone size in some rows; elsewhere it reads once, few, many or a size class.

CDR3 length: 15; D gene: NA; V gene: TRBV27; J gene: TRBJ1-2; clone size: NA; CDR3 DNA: TGTGCCAGCAGGGGAGTCATGAGGGAGGAGTATGGCTACACCTTC; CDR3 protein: CASRGVMREEYGYTF
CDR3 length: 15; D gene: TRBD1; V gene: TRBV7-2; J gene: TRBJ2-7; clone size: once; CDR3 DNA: TGTGCCAGCAGCTTAAACAGGGGCCCTTCCTACGAGCAGTACTTC; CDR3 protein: CASSLNRGPSYEQYF
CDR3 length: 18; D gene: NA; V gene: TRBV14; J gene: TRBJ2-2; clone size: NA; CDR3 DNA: TGTGCCAGCAGCCAAGATTGGGCGGTGGGCTCGTACACCGGGGAGCTGTTTTTT; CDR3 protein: CASSQDWAVGSYTGELFF
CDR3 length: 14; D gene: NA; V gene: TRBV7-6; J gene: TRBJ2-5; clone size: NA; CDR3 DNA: TGTGCCAGCAGCTTAGCACGGGGTTATGAGACCCAGTACTTC; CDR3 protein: CASSLARGYETQYF
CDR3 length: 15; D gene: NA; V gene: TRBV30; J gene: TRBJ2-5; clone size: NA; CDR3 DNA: TGTGCCTGGAGTGTTAGGGGGGGCCTACAAGAGACCCAGTACTTC; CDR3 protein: CAWSVRGGLQETQYF
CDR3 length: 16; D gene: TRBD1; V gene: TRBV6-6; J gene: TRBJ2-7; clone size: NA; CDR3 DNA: TGTGCCAGCAGGTCCCCAGTGGGGACAGGGGCCTACGAGCAGTACTTC; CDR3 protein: CASRSPVGTGAYEQYF
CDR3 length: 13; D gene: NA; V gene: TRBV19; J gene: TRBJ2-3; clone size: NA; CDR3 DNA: TGTGCCAGTAGATCCCAGGGCTCAGATACGCAGTATTTT; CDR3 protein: CASRSQGSDTQYF
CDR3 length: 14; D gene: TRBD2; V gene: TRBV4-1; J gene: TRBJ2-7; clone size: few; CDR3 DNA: TGCGCCAGCAGCCCTGGGACTAGTGGCTACGAGCAGTACTTC; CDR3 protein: CASSPGTSGYEQYF
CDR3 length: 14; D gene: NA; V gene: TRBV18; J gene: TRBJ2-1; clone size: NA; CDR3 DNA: TGTGCCAGCTCACCACCCAGTCGCGACAATGAGCAGTTCTTC; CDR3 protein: CASSPPSRDNEQFF
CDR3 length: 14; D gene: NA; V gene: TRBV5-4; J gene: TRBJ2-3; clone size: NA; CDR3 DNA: TGTGCCAGCAGCTTAGAGGGTAACACAGATACGCAGTATTTT; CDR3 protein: CASSLEGNTDTQYF
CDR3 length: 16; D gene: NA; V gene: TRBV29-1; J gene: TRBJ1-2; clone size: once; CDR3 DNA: TGCAGCGTTGGGGGACATGGGGGAAGGGATAACTATGGCTACACCTTC; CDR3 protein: CSVGGHGGRDNYGYTF
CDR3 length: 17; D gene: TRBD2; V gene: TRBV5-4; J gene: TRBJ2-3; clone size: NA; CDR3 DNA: TGTGCCAGCAGCCCGGGACTAGCGGGAAAAGGCACAGATACGCAGTATTTT; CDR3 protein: CASSPGLAGKGTDTQYF
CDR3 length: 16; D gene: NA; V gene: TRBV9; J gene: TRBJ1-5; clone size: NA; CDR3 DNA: TGTGCCAGCAGCGTAGGCGGGGACACTATTTATCAGCCCCAGCATTTT; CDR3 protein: CASSVGGDTIYQPQHF
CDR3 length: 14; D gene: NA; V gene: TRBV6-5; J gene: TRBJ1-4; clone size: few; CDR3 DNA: TGTGCCAGCCGGGCGGGGGGCCGTAATGAAAAACTGTTTTTT; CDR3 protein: CASRAGGRNEKLFF
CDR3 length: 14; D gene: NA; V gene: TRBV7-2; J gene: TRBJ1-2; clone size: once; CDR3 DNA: TGTGCCAGCAGCTCTCGGACGGTCGGCCTTGGCTACACCTTC; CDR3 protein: CASSSRTVGLGYTF
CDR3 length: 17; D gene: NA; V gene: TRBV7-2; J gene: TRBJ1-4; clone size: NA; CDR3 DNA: TGTGCCAGCAGCCCCAGAGGGCCCGGAGGGACTAATGAAAAACTGTTTTTT; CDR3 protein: CASSPRGPGGTNEKLFF
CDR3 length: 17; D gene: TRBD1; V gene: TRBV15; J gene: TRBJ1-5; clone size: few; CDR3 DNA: TGTGCCACCAGCAGAACGAGACAGGGCAGTAGCAATCAGCCCCAGCATTTT; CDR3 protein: CATSRTRQGSSNQPQHF
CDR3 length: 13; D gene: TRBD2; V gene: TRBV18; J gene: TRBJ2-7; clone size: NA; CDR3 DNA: TGTGCCAGCTCAGGCGGGGGGGCCTACGAGCAGTACTTC; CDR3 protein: CASSGGGAYEQYF
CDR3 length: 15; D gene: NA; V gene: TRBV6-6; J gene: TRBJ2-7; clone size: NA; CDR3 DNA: TGTGCCAGCAAAGGCAGGGATAGGAGCTCCTACGAGCAGTACTTC; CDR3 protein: CASKGRDRSSYEQYF
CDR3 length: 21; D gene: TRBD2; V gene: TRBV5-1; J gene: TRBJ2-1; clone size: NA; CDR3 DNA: TGCGCCAGCAGCTTCCCTGTACTCGGACTGACTAGCGTAATCTCCTACAATGAGCAGTTCTTC; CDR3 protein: CASSFPVLGLTSVISYNEQFF
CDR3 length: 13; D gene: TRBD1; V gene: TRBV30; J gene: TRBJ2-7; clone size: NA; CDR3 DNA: TGTGCCTGGAGGGGACAGGGGGCTTACGAGCAGTACTTC; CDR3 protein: CAWRGQGAYEQYF
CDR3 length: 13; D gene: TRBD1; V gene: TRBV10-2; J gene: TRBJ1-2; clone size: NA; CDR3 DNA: TGCGCCAGCGGATCAGGGGGCAATGATGGCTACACCTTC; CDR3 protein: CASGSGGNDGYTF
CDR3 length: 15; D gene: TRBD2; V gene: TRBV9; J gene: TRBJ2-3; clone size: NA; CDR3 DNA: TGTGCCAGCAGCGTAGATAGCGGGGCACGGGGTACGCAGTATTTT; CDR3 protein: CASSVDSGARGTQYF
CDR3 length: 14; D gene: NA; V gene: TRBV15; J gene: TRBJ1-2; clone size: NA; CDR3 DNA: TGTGCCACCAGCGCCTCCAGACTTAACTATGGCTACACCTTC; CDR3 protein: CATSASRLNYGYTF
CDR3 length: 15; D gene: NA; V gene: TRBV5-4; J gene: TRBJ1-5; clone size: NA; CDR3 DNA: TGTGCCAGCAGCTTAGGGACAAGTAGCAATCAGCCCCAGCATTTT; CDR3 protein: CASSLGTSSNQPQHF
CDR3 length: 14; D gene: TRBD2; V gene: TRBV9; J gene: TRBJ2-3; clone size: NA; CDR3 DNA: TGTGCCAGCAGCGTTCAGCGGGAAAAAGATACGCAGTATTTT; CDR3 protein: CASSVQREKDTQYF
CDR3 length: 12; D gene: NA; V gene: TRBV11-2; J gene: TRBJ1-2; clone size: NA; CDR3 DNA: TGTGCCAGCAGCAACCGGAGGGCTGGCCACACCTTC; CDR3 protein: CASSNRRAGHTF
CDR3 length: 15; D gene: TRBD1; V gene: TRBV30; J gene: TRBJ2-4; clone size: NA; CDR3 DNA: TGTGCCTGGAACACAGGGGGGTTAACCAAAAACATTCAGTACTTC; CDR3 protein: CAWNTGGLTKNIQYF
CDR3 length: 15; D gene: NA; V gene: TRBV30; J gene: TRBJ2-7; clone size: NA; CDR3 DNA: TGTGCCTGGAGTGTAGGAACCTTCCCCTCCTACGAGCAGTACTTC; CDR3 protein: CAWSVGTFPSYEQYF
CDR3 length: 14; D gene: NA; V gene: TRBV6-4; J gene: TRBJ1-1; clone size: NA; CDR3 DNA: TGTGCCAGCAGCGGCCCCCAATGGAACACTGAAGCTTTCTTT; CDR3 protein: CASSGPQWNTEAFF
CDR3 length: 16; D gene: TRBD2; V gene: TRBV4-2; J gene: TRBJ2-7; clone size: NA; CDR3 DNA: TGTGCCAGCAGCCAAGTGGTAGCGGGGGGGAACTACGAGCAGTACTTC; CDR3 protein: CASSQVVAGGNYEQYF
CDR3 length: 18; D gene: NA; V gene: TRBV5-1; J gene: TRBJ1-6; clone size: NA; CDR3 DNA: TGCGCCAGCAGCTTGGACTTCTCCACGGGCTCCTATAATTCACCCCTCCACTTT; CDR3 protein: CASSLDFSTGSYNSPLHF
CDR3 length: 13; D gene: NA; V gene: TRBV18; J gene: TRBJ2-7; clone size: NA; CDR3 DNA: TGTGCCAGCTCACCCACTTCCCCCTACGAGCAGTACTTC; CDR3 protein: CASSPTSPYEQYF
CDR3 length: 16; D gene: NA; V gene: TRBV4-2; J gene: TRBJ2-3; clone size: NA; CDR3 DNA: TGTGCCAGCAGTCCTAGCACTAGAAGCTCCGGAGATACGCAGTATTTT; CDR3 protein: CASSPSTRSSGDTQYF
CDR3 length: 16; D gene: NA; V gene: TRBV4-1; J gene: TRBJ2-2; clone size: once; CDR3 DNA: TGCGCCAGCAGCCACCCCGGGACCTTGAACACCGGGGAGCTGTTTTTT; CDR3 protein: CASSHPGTLNTGELFF
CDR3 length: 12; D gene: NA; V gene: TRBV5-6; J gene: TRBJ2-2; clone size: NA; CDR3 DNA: TGTGCCAGCAGCTTTGTCCCCGGGGAGCTGTTTTTT; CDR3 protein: CASSFVPGELFF
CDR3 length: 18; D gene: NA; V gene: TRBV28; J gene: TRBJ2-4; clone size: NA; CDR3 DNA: TGTGCCAGCAGTTTGGCGGTAGGTGGATCCTTGGCCAAAAACATTCAGTACTTC; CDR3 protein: CASSLAVGGSLAKNIQYF
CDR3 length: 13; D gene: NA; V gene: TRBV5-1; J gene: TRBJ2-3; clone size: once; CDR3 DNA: TGCGCCAGCAGCTTGGCTGACACAGATACGCAGTATTTT; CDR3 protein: CASSLADTDTQYF
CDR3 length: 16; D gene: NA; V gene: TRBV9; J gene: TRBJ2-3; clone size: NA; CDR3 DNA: TGTGCCAGCAGCGTAGAGAGCGGCTTAGGCACAGATACGCAGTATTTT; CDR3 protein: CASSVESGLGTDTQYF
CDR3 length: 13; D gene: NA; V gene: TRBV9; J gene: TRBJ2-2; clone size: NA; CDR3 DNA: TGTGCCAGCAGCGTAGTACAGGCCGGGGAGCTGTTTTTT; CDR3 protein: CASSVVQAGELFF
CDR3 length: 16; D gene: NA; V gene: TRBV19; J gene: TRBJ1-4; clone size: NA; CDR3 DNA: TGTGCCAGTAGTATAGGAGCAGGACAGAATAATGAAAAACTGTTTTTT; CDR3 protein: CASSIGAGQNNEKLFF
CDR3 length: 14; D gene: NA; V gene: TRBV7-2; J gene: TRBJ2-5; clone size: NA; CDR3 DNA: TGTGCCAGCAGCTTAGAAGCGGACGCTCGGACCCAGTACTTC; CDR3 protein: CASSLEADARTQYF
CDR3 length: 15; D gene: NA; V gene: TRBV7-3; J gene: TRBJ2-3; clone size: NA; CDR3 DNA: TGTGCCAGCAGCTACCGGCCGATAATCACAGATACGCAGTATTTT; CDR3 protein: CASSYRPIITDTQYF
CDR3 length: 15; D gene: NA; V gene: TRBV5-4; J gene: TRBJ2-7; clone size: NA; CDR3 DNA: TGTGCCAGCAGCTTGGCTAGTCCAGGGTTCGCCGAGCAGTACTTC; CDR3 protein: CASSLASPGFAEQYF
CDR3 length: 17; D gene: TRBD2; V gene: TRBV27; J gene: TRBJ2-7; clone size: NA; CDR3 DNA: TGTGCCAGCAGTTATCAAAGGCGGGGACTATCTTCTTACGAGCAGTACTTC; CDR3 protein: CASSYQRRGLSSYEQYF
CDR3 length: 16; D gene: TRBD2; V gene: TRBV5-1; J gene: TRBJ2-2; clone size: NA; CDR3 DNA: TGCGCCAGCACGAGACTAGCGGGTCCCAACACCGGGGAGCTGTTTTTT; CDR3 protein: CASTRLAGPNTGELFF
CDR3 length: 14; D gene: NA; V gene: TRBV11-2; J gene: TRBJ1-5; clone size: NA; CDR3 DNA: TGTGCCAGCAGCTTAATGGATAGCAATCAGCCCCAGCATTTT; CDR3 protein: CASSLMDSNQPQHF